This T cell receptor beta chain stems from a study of T cells in narcolepsy. Regarding the study as a whole: HCRT-specific and TRIB2-specific autoreactive clonotypes appeared among same-patient CSF and blood CD4+ clonotypes. Reportedly, autoreactive clonotypes were serially detected in patients' blood but not controls'.

Trimming removed 0 bases from V and 6 bases from J, with 9 bases in between. Germline V gives CDR1 MNHEY, CDR2 SVGAGI. The CDR3 contains 13 residues. As concerns this clone: As yet, its antigen is unknown.

Profiled with immunoSEQ multiplex PCR; TCRdb holds only in-frame clones, not every one. The data hold some 15,000 clones, with about two thirds observed a single time. The material sequenced was CD45RA- memory CD8+ T cells from PBMCs. The V gene is TRBV6-5, the J gene TRBJ2-7, with D unresolved. This clonotype was obtained from a human donor with narcolepsy. The CDR3 loop is CASSYSGSGEQYF. The CDR3 DNA reads TGTGCCAGCAGTTACTCTGGCTCGGGCGAGCAGTACTTC.